This TCR beta chain was recorded in a study of T cell repertoires in cytomegalovirus infection. TCRdb recomputed calls from the reads with MiXCR, one row per CDR3 protein. The data contain under 350,000 distinct CDR3 sequences, over 7.5% of them seen just once; the ten biggest clones take up about 4.5%. Germline CDR1 is SGHTA and CDR2 is FQGNSA. J lost 5 bases, V lost 3 bases, and 7 bases had no gene match. The CDR3 length is 15 residues. Many counts were recorded for this clonotype. This sequence was found in a human donor in good health (CMV status not recorded). Some clones in this sample may be carry-over from other donors' samples. The sequenced material came from PBMCs. The chain joins TRBV7-2 to TRBJ2-1, with 7 positions matching TRBD2. The CDR3 nucleotides read TGTGCCAGCAGCTTTGCGGGAGTAAGGAACAATGAGCAGTTCTTC. It encodes CASSFAGVRNNEQFF.